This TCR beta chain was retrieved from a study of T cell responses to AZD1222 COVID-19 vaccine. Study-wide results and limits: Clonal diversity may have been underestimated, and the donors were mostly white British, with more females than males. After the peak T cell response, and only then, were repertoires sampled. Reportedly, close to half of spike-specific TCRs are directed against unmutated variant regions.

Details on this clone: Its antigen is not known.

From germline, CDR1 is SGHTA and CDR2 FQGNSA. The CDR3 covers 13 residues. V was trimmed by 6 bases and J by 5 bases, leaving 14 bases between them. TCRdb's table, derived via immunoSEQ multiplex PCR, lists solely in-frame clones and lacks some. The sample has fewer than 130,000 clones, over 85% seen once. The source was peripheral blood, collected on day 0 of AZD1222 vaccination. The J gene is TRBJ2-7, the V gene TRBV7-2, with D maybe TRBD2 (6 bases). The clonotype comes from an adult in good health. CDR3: CASSTGTSDEQYF. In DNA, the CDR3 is TGTGCCAGCAGTACCGGGACTTCGGACGAGCAGTACTTC.